This T cell receptor beta chain was recorded in a study of blood T cell repertoires in COVID-19. At the level of the study: PBMCs, B-cell-depleted T cells, or T cells were the source of the cDNA or gDNA that made up the material.

Authors' processing steps: Scientists estimated how many nucleated cells there were by amplifying reference gene primers. Repertoires were generated with immunoSEQ multiplex PCR, while TCRdb's copy carries only in-frame clones and drops some. The V and J calls and clone size are taken from that table; D and trimming were inferred from the DNA. The data contain around 140,000 clones, 87% of them singletons. Study members were between roughly 18 and 100 years old and lived in around 24 US regions. Donors were grouped by their self-reported clinical history. From germline, CDR1 is SGHRS and CDR2 YFSETQ. The CDR3 extends over 14 amino acids. Trimming cost V 2 bases and J 2 bases, with 11 bases left between them.

This chain links TRBV5-1 with TRBJ2-7, with D maybe TRBD2 (6 bases). This receptor was identified in a woman aged 40 to 55 who had been exposed to COVID-19. Sample: PBMCs or T cells enriched from blood (not recorded which). CDR3 sequence reads: CASSFGGNTYEQYF. The CDR3 DNA follows: TGCGCCAGCAGCTTTGGCGGGAATACCTACGAGCAGTACTTC.